Below, 5 T cell receptor beta chains from the same sample are listed, as sequenced in a study of T-cell memory formation after mild COVID-19. A single record per CDR3 protein comes from TCRdb applying MiXCR to the 5' RACE reads. The sample yields around 200,000 distinct CDR3 sequences, about 27% seen once. Input material: PBMCs or a T cell subset sorted from them (not recorded which). These receptors originate from an adult woman who had mild COVID-19 (a few samples of this study predate the infection). Cell type and time point are not known.

The rearrangement uses TRBV12-3 or TRBV12-4 and TRBJ1-6, with D unresolved. Deletions cut 4 bases from V and 12 bases from J, with 10 bases between. The CDR3 consists of 12 residues. This chain's CDR3 is CASSSGAIPLHF. The CDR3 region has the DNA TGTGCCAGCAGTTCCGGAGCTATACCCCTCCACTTT.

This clonotype was seen a few times. The chain employs TRBV5-1 and TRBJ1-2, with D maybe TRBD1 (6 bases). Germline CDR1 SGHRS, CDR2 YFSETQ. This CDR3 has 16 residues. Deletions cut 3 bases from V and 7 bases from J, with 22 bases between. CDR3 coding DNA: TGCGCCAGCAGCTCCCATCGAACCGGGACATTGAGTGGCTACACCTTC. Encoded protein: CASSSHRTGTLSGYTF.

This clonotype was detected only a few times. The J gene is TRBJ2-7, the V gene TRBV11-2; no firm D call. The CDR3 is 13 residues long. CDR1 SGHAT and CDR2 FQNNGV come from the germline V gene. V dropped 5 bases and J dropped 3 bases, with 11 bases sitting between them. DNA of the CDR3: TGTGCCAGCAGCCTAGTGGCGCTCTACGAGCAGTACTTC. This sequence encodes CASSLVALYEQYF.

The chain joins TRBV2 to TRBJ2-3, with D possibly being TRBD2 (5 bases). Per germline, CDR1 SNHLY and CDR2 FYNNEI. Trimming cost V 6 bases and J 10 bases, with 11 bases left between them. This CDR3 spans 11 amino acids. The CDR3, as DNA: TGTGCCAGCAGCAACCCGGGGTCGCAGTATTTT. Translated, it gives CASSNPGSQYF.

This clonotype has only a few counts. The chain couples TRBV12-3 or TRBV12-4 to TRBJ2-2; D uncertain. V was clipped by 8 bases and J by 8 bases, with 9 bases between them. CDR3 length: 11 amino acids. The CDR3 loop is CASSPWGELFF. CDR3 in DNA: TGTGCCAGCTCTCCATGGGGGGAGCTGTTTTTT.